Sequencing of this T cell receptor beta chain was carried out in a study of T cell responses to AZD1222 COVID-19 vaccine. Overall study context: Analysis merged second doses at about 4 or about 12 weeks.

Repertoires were generated with immunoSEQ multiplex PCR, while TCRdb's copy carries only in-frame clones and drops some. The table includes roughly 140,000 clones, more than 85% detected once. The study's findings and limits: The study reported that nearly half of spike-specific TCRs target unmutated variant regions. Spike-specific TCR breadth and depth both grew after two AZD1222 doses.

The CDR3 is made up of 15 amino acids. Germline trimming cut 1 base from V and 6 bases from J; bases unmatched to any gene: 8. Germline lookup yields CDR1 SEHNR and CDR2 FQNEAQ (reference sequence). Only one count was recorded for this clone. Antigen: not known. The V and J genes are TRBV7-9 and TRBJ2-7; 8 nucleotides line up with TRBD1. This sample comprised peripheral blood, obtained on day 0 of AZD1222 vaccination. The sequence was collected from an adult in good health. The CDR3 loop is CASSLETGGIGEQYF. CDR3 coding DNA: TGTGCCAGCAGCTTAGAAACAGGGGGGATTGGCGAGCAGTACTTC.